The TCR beta chain under discussion was sequenced for a study of CD8 T cells in ankylosing spondylitis. Study outcomes and limitations: In reactive arthritis synovial fluid and blood, some motif variants had been reported before. Disease-linked clones bore a CD8+ phenotype and were relatively rare in peripheral blood. Disease-linked clones reportedly showed significant enrichment in matched ankylosing spondylitis synovial fluid. Apparently characteristic of ankylosing spondylitis blood was a TCR beta motif (roughly 8 highly homologous variants).

About this clonotype: Its target is unknown.

Quantitative 5'-RACE with molecular barcodes was used to make the TCR beta libraries. TCRdb passed the 5' RACE reads through MiXCR, listing each CDR3 protein once. The table has roughly 700,000 distinct CDR3 sequences, under 20% seen once. Germline V gene sequence: CDR1 DFQATT, CDR2 SNEGSKA (reference sequence). The CDR3 is 15 amino acids. J lost 4 bases, V lost 5 bases, and 8 bases had no gene match. The sequence came from a male donor with ankylosing spondylitis. This chain joins TRBV20-1 and TRBJ2-7, with TRBD2 matching 13 bases. Sequencing was carried out using blood, either unsorted or a sorted T cell fraction (not recorded which). The DNA for the CDR3 is TGCAGTGCTTCTAGGACTAGCGGGAGACAGTACGAGCAGTACTTC. This encodes CSASRTSGRQYEQYF.